Each of the 22 T cell receptor beta chains below was sequenced from the same sample in a study of cytomegalovirus exposure and HLA in healthy donors. Both 60 Vbeta primers and 13 Jbeta primers went into the PCR. Clones were sequenced by immunoSEQ multiplex PCR, and TCRdb holds only the in-frame ones, with some missing. The sample lists 65,000 to 85,000 clones, about nine tenths occurring once. Material for sequencing was PBMCs. Receptors originate from a young woman in good health and CMV-seronegative.

The rearrangement uses TRBV30 and TRBJ2-6; 16 bases are a match to TRBD2. CDR3 size: 20 residues. After removal of 3 bases from V and 3 bases from J, the junction contained 11 bases not matched to a gene. The V gene's germline CDR1 is GTSNPN and CDR2 SVGIG (reference sequence). CDR3 in amino acids: CAWSGSGTSGRVGGANVLTF. DNA of the CDR3: TGTGCCTGGAGCGGGTCCGGGACTAGCGGGAGGGTAGGTGGGGCCAACGTCCTGACTTTC.

In DNA form, the CDR3 reads TGTGCCAGCAGGCAGGTATGGACTGAAGCTTTCTTT. Protein sequence: CASRQVWTEAFF. The chain links TRBV28 to TRBJ1-1; D is ambiguous. The CDR3 is 12 amino acids. CDR1 is MDHEN and CDR2 is SYDVKM in the germline V gene. V was pared by 6 bases and J by 5 bases, with 10 bases between.

The chain employs TRBV6-1 and TRBJ1-2; no reliable D call. This CDR3 is 13 amino acids long. V was pared by 2 bases and J by 8 bases, with 12 bases between. CDR1 MNHNS and CDR2 SASEGT come from the germline V gene. CDR3 loop: CASSEPLGYGYTF. In nucleotides, the CDR3 is TGTGCCAGCAGTGAACCCCTCGGGTACGGCTACACCTTC.

The chain employs TRBV7-3 and TRBJ2-5; TRBD1 aligns across 7 bases. J gave up 0 bases and V 5 bases, and 6 bases lay outside the gene matches. From germline, CDR1 is SGHTA and CDR2 FQGTGA. The CDR3 loop spans 15 amino acids. The CDR3 sequence: CASSRDREYQETQYF. DNA for the CDR3: TGTGCCAGCAGCCGGGACAGAGAGTACCAAGAGACCCAGTACTTC. The complete variable domain, with remaining parts taken from reference TRBV7-3 and TRBJ2-5, reads GAGVSQTPSNKVTEKGKYVELRCDPISGHTALYWYRQSLGQGPEFLIYFQGTGAADDSGLPNDRFFAVRPEGSVSTLKIQRTERGDSAVYLCASSRDREYQETQYFGPGTRLLVL.

This clone was seen just once. The CDR3 coding sequence is TGCGCCAGCAGCCGGTCAGGGGGCGCGAGGGCCACTGAAGCTTTCTTT. Protein product: CASSRSGGARATEAFF. This chain connects TRBV4-1 to TRBJ1-1, with TRBD1 matching over 8 bases. CDR1 is MGHRA and CDR2 is YSYEKL in the germline V gene. CDR3 length equals 16 residues. V gave up 4 bases and J gave up 4 bases; unmatched junction bases: 11.

CDR3 nucleotide sequence: TGCGCCAGCAGCCCCCCCGCGGGGAACACCGGGGAGCTGTTTTTT. Its protein product is CASSPPAGNTGELFF. The chain has TRBV5-1 and TRBJ2-2; maybe TRBD2 (5 bases). CDR1 SGHRS and CDR2 YFSETQ come from the germline V gene. The CDR3 is 15 amino acids. V dropped 4 bases and J dropped 1 base, with 11 bases sitting between them.

This clone was detected once. The chain has TRBV19 and TRBJ2-5; possible D gene TRBD1, 6 bases. Germline V gene lookup returns CDR1 LNHDA and CDR2 SQIVND (reference sequence). V gave up 9 bases and J gave up 5 bases, with 19 bases separating them. The CDR3 covers 14 residues. In nucleotides, the CDR3 is TGTGCCAGCCGCGGGCGGACAGCCTCGGAGACCCAGTACTTC. As protein: CASRGRTASETQYF.

V and J are TRBV29-1 and TRBJ2-3; possible D gene TRBD2, 6 bases. Per the germline V gene, CDR1 is SQVTM and CDR2 is ANQGSEA. The CDR3 consists of 13 residues. V was trimmed by 3 bases and J by 2 bases, leaving 9 bases between them. In nucleotides, the CDR3 is TGCAGCGTTGACGGCGGGACCACAGATACGCAGTATTTT. This gives the protein CSVDGGTTDTQYF.

The J gene is TRBJ1-1, the V gene TRBV19; tentative D call: TRBD1 (6 bases). CDR3 size: 13 residues. Germline loops: CDR1 LNHDA, CDR2 SQIVND (reference sequence). Trimming shortened V by 7 bases and J by 0 bases, and 9 bases separated the two germline ends. The CDR3 nucleotides are TGTGCCAGTACCTACAGGGTGAACACTGAAGCTTTCTTT. Amino acid sequence: CASTYRVNTEAFF. Using reference TRBV19 and TRBJ1-1 for the parts outside the CDR3, the full variable domain is DGGITQSPKYLFRKEGQNVTLSCEQNLNHDAMYWYRQDPGQGLRLIYYSQIVNDFQKGDIAEGYSVSREKKESFPLTVTSAQKNPTAFYLCASTYRVNTEAFFGQGTRLTVV.

The rearrangement uses TRBV7-9 and TRBJ1-2; D gene uncertain. CDR3 length equals 15 residues. Germline loops: CDR1 SEHNR, CDR2 FQNEAQ (reference sequence). Trimming removed 1 base at V and 4 bases at J, with 13 bases between. CDR3 amino acids: CASSLVGLVTYGYTF. The DNA for the CDR3 is TGTGCCAGCAGCTTAGTTGGGCTGGTAACCTATGGCTACACCTTC.

V usage is TRBV6-5 and J usage is TRBJ1-4; 10 bases fit TRBD1. The V and J ends lost 0 bases and 10 bases, in that order; junction bases with no gene match: 2. The germline gives CDR1 MNHEY, CDR2 SVGAGI. This CDR3 comprises 14 residues. The CDR3 DNA reads TGTGCCAGCAGTTACTCGGGGACAGGGGCAAAACTGTTTTTT. It translates to CASSYSGTGAKLFF.

The rearrangement uses TRBV28 and TRBJ1-5; a weak D match, TRBD1 (5 bases). Trimming took 10 bases from V and 3 from J, leaving 10 bases between them. Germline assignment: CDR1 MDHEN and CDR2 SYDVKM. There are 12 residues in the CDR3. The CDR3, as DNA: TGTGCCACTGGGGGACTCAATCAGCCCCAGCATTTT. Amino acid sequence: CATGGLNQPQHF.

This chain uses TRBV7-9 with TRBJ2-7; maybe TRBD2 (5 bases). V shed 9 bases and J shed 0 bases, with 15 bases lying between them. This CDR3 comprises 14 residues. The germline V gene has CDR1 SEHNR and CDR2 FQNEAQ (reference sequence). The CDR3 region is CASGPAGSSYEQYF. CDR3 in DNA: TGTGCCAGTGGCCCGGCGGGCAGCTCCTACGAGCAGTACTTC.

The chain recombines TRBV5-4 with TRBJ2-1; 8 positions agree with TRBD1. Per the germline V gene, CDR1 is SGHNT and CDR2 is YYREEE (reference sequence). This CDR3 has 15 amino acids. V was pared by 0 bases and J by 4 bases, with 3 bases of the junction left unmatched. In DNA, the CDR3 is TGTGCCAGCAGCTTGGGCAGGACAGGGTACAATGAGCAGTTCTTC. It encodes CASSLGRTGYNEQFF. The full variable domain, with the rest looked up from reference TRBV5-4 and TRBJ2-1, is ETGVTQSPTHLIKTRGQQVTLRCSSQSGHNTVSWYQQALGQGPQFIFQYYREEENGRGNFPPRFSGLQFPNYSSELNVNALELDDSALYLCASSLGRTGYNEQFFGPGTRLTVL.

This clone was counted only a few times. This chain connects TRBV4-2 to TRBJ1-5; D perhaps matches TRBD1 (6 bases). V was cut by 1 base and J by 3 bases, with 13 bases left in between. CDR3 length: 16 residues. In germline, CDR1 is LGHNA, CDR2 YNFKEQ. CDR3 loop: CASSQVSRGNNQPQHF. The CDR3 nucleotides are TGTGCCAGCAGCCAAGTTTCCAGGGGAAACAATCAGCCCCAGCATTTT.

Only one count was recorded for this clone. Here the CDR3 reads CASSPNHESGYGYTF. The CDR3 DNA reads as TGTGCCAGCAGCCCCAACCACGAGTCAGGTTATGGCTACACCTTC. The rearrangement joins TRBV7-2 to TRBJ1-2; D not resolved. The CDR3 loop spans 15 amino acids. Germline assignment: CDR1 SGHTA and CDR2 FQGNSA. V was trimmed by 5 bases and J by 5 bases, leaving 18 bases between them.

The chain is built from TRBV29-1 and TRBJ2-1, with 9 bases fitting TRBD2. The V gene's germline CDR1 is SQVTM and CDR2 ANQGSEA. V gave up 1 base and J gave up 8 bases; unmatched junction bases: 15. The CDR3 is 17 residues long. The CDR3 nucleotides read TGCAGCGTTGAAGGGAGACTAGCGGAGGGTTGGGTTGATGAGCAGTTCTTC. Amino acid sequence: CSVEGRLAEGWVDEQFF.

The chain employs TRBV15 and TRBJ2-5; 9 bases align to TRBD1. The CDR3 totals 14 residues. With V trimmed by 3 bases and J by 5 bases, 4 bases remained unmatched. Germline V gene sequence: CDR1 LNHNV, CDR2 YYDKDF (reference sequence). DNA of the CDR3: TGTGCCACCAGCAGGGACAGGGGTTCCGAGACCCAGTACTTC. Amino acid sequence: CATSRDRGSETQYF. Filled out from reference TRBV15 and TRBJ2-5, the complete variable domain reads DAMVIQNPRYQVTQFGKPVTLSCSQTLNHNVMYWYQQKSSQAPKLLFHYYDKDFNNEADTPDNFQSRRPNTSFCFLDIRSPGLGDTAMYLCATSRDRGSETQYFGPGTRLLVL.

This chain connects TRBV4-2 to TRBJ2-3, with a tentative D call TRBD1 (5 bases). There are 13 residues in the CDR3. The V gene's germline CDR1 is LGHNA and CDR2 YNFKEQ. V dropped 1 base and J dropped 7 bases, with 9 bases sitting between them. CDR3 amino acids: CASSQAQGNTQYF. Written as DNA, the CDR3 is TGTGCCAGCAGCCAAGCTCAGGGAAATACGCAGTATTTT.

The V and J genes are TRBV15 and TRBJ2-7; 9 bases line up with TRBD2. This CDR3 has 15 residues. The trim removed 0 bases at V and 2 bases at J, leaving 2 bases unmatched. Germline V gene sequence: CDR1 LNHNV, CDR2 YYDKDF (reference sequence). The CDR3 DNA reads as TGTGCCACCAGCAGAGACCTAGCGGGACCCTACGAGCAGTACTTC. Encoded protein: CATSRDLAGPYEQYF.

This clone was found a few times. The gene calls are TRBV6-1 and TRBJ2-7; D gene ambiguous. Deletions cut 2 bases from V and 4 bases from J, with 6 bases between. The CDR3 runs 12 residues. In germline, CDR1 is MNHNS, CDR2 SASEGT. The DNA for the CDR3 is TGTGCCAGCAGTGAAACTATTTACGAGCAGTACTTC. Its protein is CASSETIYEQYF.

A note on this clone: Other DNA sequences in this sample translate to the same CDR3. The J gene is TRBJ2-1, the V gene TRBV4-1, with 10 bases fitting TRBD2. The CDR3 has 15 amino acids. Losses at the gene ends were 0 bases for V and 9 bases for J; bases not matched to a gene: 5. The germline gives CDR1 MGHRA, CDR2 YSYEKL. CDR3 bases: TGCGCCAGCAGCCAAGATAGGGGACTAGCGTCTGAGCAGTTCTTC. As protein: CASSQDRGLASEQFF.